This TCR beta chain came from a study of T cells in Graves' hyperthyroidism and ophthalmopathy. Regions amplified from RNA transcripts were the TCR beta CDR3 regions. First-round RT-PCR targeting the TCR CDR3 was performed with the HTBI primer set. TCRdb reprocessed the multiplex PCR reads with MiXCR, giving one entry per CDR3 protein. The sample records around 300,000 distinct CDR3 sequences, over 20% being singletons. The study included ophthalmopathy patients with Clinical Activity Score at least 3, NOSPECS grade at least 4 and duration under 3 months. The germline V gene has CDR1 SGDLS and CDR2 YYNGEE. With V trimmed by 0 bases and J by 4 bases, 2 bases remained unmatched. The CDR3 runs 14 residues.

Sequenced: blood. This chain uses TRBV9 with TRBJ2-7, with 9 nucleotides matching TRBD1. The TCR comes from a man aged 25 to 40 with Graves' ophthalmopathy. The CDR3 DNA follows: TGTGCCAGCAGCGTAGTGGGGACAGGGTACGAGCAGTACTTC. As protein: CASSVVGTGYEQYF.